The entry below describes one T cell receptor (beta chain). The count of this clone is one. Which antigen it targets is not known. Base quality data are lacking; no much larger clone is found one base away. This sample stems from a study of T cell changes during pregnancy in multiple sclerosis (dated by TCRdb to about 2019). About the full investigation: The study looked at changes in the T cell repertoire across pregnancy in women with multiple sclerosis.

Cut back by 5 bases and 10 bases, the V and J ends lie 12 bases apart. Inclusive of the bounding cysteine and phenylalanine, the CDR3 is 12 residues long. Here the CDR3 DNA is all that survives: 36 bases in frame from base 1. Per the germline V gene (reference sequence), SEHNR is the CDR1 and FQNEAQ is the CDR2. Library preparation was by the immunoSEQ multiplex PCR assay. Here the immuneACCESS table is served through TCRdb, limited to in-frame sequences with V and J called. Missing clones are a known gap in these copies; in checked studies unresolved V genes cover under half, and the rest lacks a known reason. The sample table contains more than 55,000 clones; only one count was recorded for 75% to 95% of them. The ten largest clonotypes hold about 2.2% of the sample.

The clonotype comes from a female donor in good health, enrolled as a control in a pregnancy study. The rearranged chain carries TRBV7-9 and TRBJ2-1; the D gene lacks a confident call. The sample in question was peripheral blood, obtained in the third trimester of pregnancy. This receptor carries the CDR3 CASSLRAWEQFF. The DNA is TGTGCCAGCAGCCTGCGTGCGTGGGAGCAGTTCTTC.